One sample yielded the 2 T cell receptor beta chains listed below, sequenced in a study of STAT3 mutations in large granular lymphocyte leukemia. Their recognized antigens are unknown. Sequencing used immunoSEQ multiplex PCR; TCRdb keeps in-frame clones, though not all of them. The table includes more than 25,000 clones, approximately 80% detected once. Study results and limitations: Every T-LGLL patient had at least one immunodominant TCRbeta clonotype.

The sequencing sample was made of peripheral blood mononuclear cells. The receptors shown here come from a woman aged 45-59 years with T-cell large granular lymphocyte leukemia. Some clones in this sample may be carry-over from other donors' samples.

The genes are TRBV7-8 and TRBJ1-1; D not resolved. This CDR3 is 12 amino acids long. Trimming removed 2 bases at V and 5 bases at J, with 6 bases between. Germline assignment: CDR1 SGHVS and CDR2 FQNEAQ. CDR3 bases: TGTGCCAGCAGCTTACGGATAACTGAAGCTTTCTTT. It codes for CASSLRITEAFF.

The V and J genes are TRBV4-1 and TRBJ1-4; no firm D call. Trimming shortened V by 0 bases and J by 4 bases, and 12 bases separated the two germline ends. Germline V gene lookup returns CDR1 MGHRA and CDR2 YSYEKL. The CDR3 runs to 16 residues. The CDR3 loop reads CASSQDLGRVNEKLFF. CDR3 nucleotide sequence: TGCGCCAGCAGCCAAGATCTCGGACGGGTTAATGAAAAACTGTTTTTT.